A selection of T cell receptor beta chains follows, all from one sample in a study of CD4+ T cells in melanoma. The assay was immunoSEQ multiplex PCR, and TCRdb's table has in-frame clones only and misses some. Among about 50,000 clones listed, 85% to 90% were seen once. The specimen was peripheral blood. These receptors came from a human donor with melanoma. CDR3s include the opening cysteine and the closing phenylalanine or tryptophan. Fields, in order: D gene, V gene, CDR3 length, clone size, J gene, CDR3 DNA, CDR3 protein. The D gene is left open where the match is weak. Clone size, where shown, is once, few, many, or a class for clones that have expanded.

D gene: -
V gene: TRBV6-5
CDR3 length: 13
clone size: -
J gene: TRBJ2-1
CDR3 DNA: TGTGCCAGCAGTTACAATGGGCACAATGAGCAGTTCTTC
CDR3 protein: CASSYNGHNEQFF

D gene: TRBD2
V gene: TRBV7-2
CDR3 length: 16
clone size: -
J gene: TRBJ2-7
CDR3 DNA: TGTGCCAGCAGCTTAGCCCACGCGGGGGGGAACTACGAGCAGTACTTC
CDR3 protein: CASSLAHAGGNYEQYF

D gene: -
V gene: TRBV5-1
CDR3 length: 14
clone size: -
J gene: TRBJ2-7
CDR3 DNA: TGCGCCAGCAGCTGGATGGGCAGCACCTACGAGCAGTACTTC
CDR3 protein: CASSWMGSTYEQYF

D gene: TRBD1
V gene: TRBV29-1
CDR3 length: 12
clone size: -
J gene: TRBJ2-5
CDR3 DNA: TGCAGCGCTGACAGGGGGCGAGAGACCCAGTACTTC
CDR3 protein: CSADRGRETQYF

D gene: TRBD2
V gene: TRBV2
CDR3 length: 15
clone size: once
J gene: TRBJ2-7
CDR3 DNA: TGTGCCAGCAGGCCCCTAGCGGGGGCCCCCTGGGAGCAGTACTTC
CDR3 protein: CASRPLAGAPWEQYF

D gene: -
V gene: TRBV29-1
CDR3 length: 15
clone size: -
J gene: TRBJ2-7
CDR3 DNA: TGCAGCGTTGAAGTTTCACAGGGACGGTCCTACGAGCAGTACTTC
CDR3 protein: CSVEVSQGRSYEQYF

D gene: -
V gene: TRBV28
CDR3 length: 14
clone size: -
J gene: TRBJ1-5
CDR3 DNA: TGTGCCAGCAGGAGTTTTGGGTCTGGTCAGCCCCAGCATTTT
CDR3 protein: CASRSFGSGQPQHF

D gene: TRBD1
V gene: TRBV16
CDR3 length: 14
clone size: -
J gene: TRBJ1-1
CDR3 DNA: TGTGCCAGCAGCCAAGGCGAGAGGGGGCTGCGAGCTTTCTTT
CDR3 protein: CASSQGERGLRAFF

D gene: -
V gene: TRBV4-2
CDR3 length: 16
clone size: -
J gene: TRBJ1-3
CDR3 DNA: TGTGCCAGCAGCCGCTCGCGTCAGATCTCTGGAAACACCATATATTTT
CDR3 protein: CASSRSRQISGNTIYF

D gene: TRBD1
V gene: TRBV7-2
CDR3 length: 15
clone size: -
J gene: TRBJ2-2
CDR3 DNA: TGTGCCAGCAGCCGTGGGACAGGGCGGGCCGGGGAGCTGTTTTTT
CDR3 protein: CASSRGTGRAGELFF

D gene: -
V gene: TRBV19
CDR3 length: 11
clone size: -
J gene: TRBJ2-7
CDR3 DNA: TGTGCCAGTAGTGGTACGGGGGCGCAGTACTTC
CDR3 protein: CASSGTGAQYF

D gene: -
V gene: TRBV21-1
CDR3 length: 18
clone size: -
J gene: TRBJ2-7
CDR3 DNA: TGTGCCAGCAGCAACTACCACAACAGGGCCCGGAGCTCCTACGAGCAGTACTTC
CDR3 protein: CASSNYHNRARSSYEQYF

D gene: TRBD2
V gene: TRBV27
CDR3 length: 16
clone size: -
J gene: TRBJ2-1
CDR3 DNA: TGTGCCAGCAGTCCGGGACTAGCGGACTCCTACAATGAGCAGTTCTTC
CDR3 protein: CASSPGLADSYNEQFF

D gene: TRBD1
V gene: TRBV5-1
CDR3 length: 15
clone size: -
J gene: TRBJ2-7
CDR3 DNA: TGCGCCAGCAGCTCGGGACAGGTCTTCTCCTACGAGCAGTACTTC
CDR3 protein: CASSSGQVFSYEQYF

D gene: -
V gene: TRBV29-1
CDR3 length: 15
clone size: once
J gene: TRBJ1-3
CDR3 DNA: TGCAGCGTTGAAGATCTAGTGGGGCTGGGAAACACCATATATTTT
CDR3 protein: CSVEDLVGLGNTIYF

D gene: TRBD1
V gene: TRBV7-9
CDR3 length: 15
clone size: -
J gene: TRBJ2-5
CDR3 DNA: TGTGCCAGCAGCTTAGGACAGGGCTCCCAAGAGACCCAGTACTTC
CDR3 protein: CASSLGQGSQETQYF

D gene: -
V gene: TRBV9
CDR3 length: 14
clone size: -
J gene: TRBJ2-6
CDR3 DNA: TGTGCCAGCAGCGCCAGTCTTAGGGCCAACGTCCTGACTTTC
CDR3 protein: CASSASLRANVLTF

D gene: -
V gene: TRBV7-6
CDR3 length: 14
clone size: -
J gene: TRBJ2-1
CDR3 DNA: TGTGCCAGCAGCTTCAGGGACGGAGACAATGAGCAGTTCTTC
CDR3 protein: CASSFRDGDNEQFF

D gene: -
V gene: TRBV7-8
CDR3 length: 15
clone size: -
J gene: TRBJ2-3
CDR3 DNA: TGTGCCAGCAGCTTTTTGAGGGGGGTAACAGATACGCAGTATTTT
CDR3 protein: CASSFLRGVTDTQYF

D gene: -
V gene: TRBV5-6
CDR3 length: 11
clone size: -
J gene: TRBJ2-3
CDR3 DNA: TGTGCCAGCAGCGGGGACTATACGCAGTATTTT
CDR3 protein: CASSGDYTQYF

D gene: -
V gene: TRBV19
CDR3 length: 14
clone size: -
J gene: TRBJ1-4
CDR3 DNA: TGTGCCAGTAGTAGGGACCCAGGGGACGAAAAACTGTTTTTT
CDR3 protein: CASSRDPGDEKLFF

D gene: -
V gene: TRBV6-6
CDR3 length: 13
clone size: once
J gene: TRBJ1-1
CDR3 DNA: TGTGCCAGCAGTTACCTCCGGACAGTTGAAGCTTTCTTT
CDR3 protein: CASSYLRTVEAFF

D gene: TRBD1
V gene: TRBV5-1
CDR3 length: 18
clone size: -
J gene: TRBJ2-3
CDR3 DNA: TGCGCCAGCAGCTTGCAGGGCACAGGGGCTACGAGCACAGATACGCAGTATTTT
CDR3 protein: CASSLQGTGATSTDTQYF

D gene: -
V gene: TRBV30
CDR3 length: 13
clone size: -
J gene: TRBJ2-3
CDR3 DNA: TGTGCCTGGACGGGGGCTCCTTTGGATACGCAGTATTTT
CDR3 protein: CAWTGAPLDTQYF

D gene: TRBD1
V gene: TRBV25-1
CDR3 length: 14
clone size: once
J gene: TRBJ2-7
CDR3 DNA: TGTGCCAGCACTGGGGAACAGGGGGCCTACGAGCAGTACTTC
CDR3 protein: CASTGEQGAYEQYF

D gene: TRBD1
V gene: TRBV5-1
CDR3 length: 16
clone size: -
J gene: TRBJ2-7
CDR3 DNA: TGCGCCAGCAGCTTCGAACCGGGACAGGTGTCTTCCGGGCAGTACTTC
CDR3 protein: CASSFEPGQVSSGQYF

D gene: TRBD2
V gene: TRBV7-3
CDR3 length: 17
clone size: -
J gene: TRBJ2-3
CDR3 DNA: TGTGCCAGCAGCTTATCCGGACTAGCGGGGGGCACAGATACGCAGTATTTT
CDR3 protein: CASSLSGLAGGTDTQYF

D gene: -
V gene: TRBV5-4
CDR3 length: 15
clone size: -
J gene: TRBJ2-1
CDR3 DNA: TGTGCCAGCAGCCCCCGGGCCAGGGGCCTGGGTGAGCAGTTCTTC
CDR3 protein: CASSPRARGLGEQFF

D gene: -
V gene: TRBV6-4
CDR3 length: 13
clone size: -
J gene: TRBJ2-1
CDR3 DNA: TGTGCCAGCAGTGACTCGAACGGAGATAGTCAGTTCTTC
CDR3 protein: CASSDSNGDSQFF

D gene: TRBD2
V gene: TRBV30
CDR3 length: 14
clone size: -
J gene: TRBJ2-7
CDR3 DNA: TGTGCCGGGACTAGCGGGGGGCAGGGCTACGAGCAGTACTTC
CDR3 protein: CAGTSGGQGYEQYF

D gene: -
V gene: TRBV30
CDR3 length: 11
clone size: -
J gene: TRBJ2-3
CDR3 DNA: TGTGCCTGGTCTCTCCGGGATACGACGTATTTT
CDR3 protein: CAWSLRDTTYF

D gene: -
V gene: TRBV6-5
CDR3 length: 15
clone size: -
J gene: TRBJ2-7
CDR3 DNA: TGTGCCAGCAGTTACTCGGGCAGGCAATCCTACGAGCAGTACTTC
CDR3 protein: CASSYSGRQSYEQYF

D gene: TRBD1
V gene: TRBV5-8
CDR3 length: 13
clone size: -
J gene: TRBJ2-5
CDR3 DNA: TGTGCCAGCAGCTGGACAGGGGGAGAGACCCAGTACTTC
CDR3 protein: CASSWTGGETQYF

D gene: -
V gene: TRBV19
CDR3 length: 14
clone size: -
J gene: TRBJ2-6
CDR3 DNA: TGTGCCAGTATATCCCGTTCTGGGGCCAACGTCCTGACTTTC
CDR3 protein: CASISRSGANVLTF

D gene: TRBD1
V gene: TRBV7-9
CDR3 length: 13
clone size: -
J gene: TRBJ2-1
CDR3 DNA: TGTGCCAGCAGGGGACAGGGGGTGTATGAGCAGTTCTTC
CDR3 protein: CASRGQGVYEQFF

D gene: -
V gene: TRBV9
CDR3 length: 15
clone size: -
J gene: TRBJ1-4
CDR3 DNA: TGTGCCAGCAGCGTAGGAGGACAGATTAATGAAAAACTGTTTTTT
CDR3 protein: CASSVGGQINEKLFF

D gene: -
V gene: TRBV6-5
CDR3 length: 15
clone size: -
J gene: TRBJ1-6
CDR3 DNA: TGTGCCAGCAGACTTTTTACAGGGTTCAATTCACCCCTCCACTTT
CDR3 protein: CASRLFTGFNSPLHF

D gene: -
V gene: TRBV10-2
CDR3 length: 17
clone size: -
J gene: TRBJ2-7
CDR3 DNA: TGCGCCAGCAGTGAGTCCCCATACTCTACTAGGGCCTACGAGCAGTACTTC
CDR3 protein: CASSESPYSTRAYEQYF

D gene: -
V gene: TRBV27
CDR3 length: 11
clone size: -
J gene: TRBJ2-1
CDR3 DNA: TGTGCCAGCAGTTTATACAATGAGCAGTTCTTC
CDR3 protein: CASSLYNEQFF

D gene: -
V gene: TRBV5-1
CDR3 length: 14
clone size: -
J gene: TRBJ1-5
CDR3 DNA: TGCGCCAGCAGCGACGGGACTGGTAATCAGCCCCAGCATTTT
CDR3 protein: CASSDGTGNQPQHF

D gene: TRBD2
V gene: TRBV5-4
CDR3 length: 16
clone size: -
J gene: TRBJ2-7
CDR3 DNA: TGTGCCAGCAGCCCGCATAGCGGGGTCTACTCCTACGAGCAGTACTTC
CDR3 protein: CASSPHSGVYSYEQYF

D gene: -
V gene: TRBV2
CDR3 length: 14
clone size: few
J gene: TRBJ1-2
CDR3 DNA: TGTGCCAGCCAAGAGGCGGACAGAATATTCGGCTACACCTTC
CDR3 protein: CASQEADRIFGYTF

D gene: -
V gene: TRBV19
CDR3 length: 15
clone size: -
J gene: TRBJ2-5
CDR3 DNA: TGTGCCAGTAGTATAGAGGGGGGCGCTTTGGAGACCCAGTACTTC
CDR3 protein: CASSIEGGALETQYF

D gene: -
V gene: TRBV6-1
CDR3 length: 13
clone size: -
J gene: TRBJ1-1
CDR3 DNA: TGTGCCAGCAGGACAGCCATGAACACTGAAGCTTTCTTT
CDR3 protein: CASRTAMNTEAFF

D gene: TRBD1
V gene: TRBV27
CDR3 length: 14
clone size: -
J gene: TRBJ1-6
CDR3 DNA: TGTGCCAGCAGTTCCGGGACAGGGGGGTCACCCCTCCACTTT
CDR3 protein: CASSSGTGGSPLHF

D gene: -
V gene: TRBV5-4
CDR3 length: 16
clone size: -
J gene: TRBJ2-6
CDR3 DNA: TGTGCCAGCAGCTGGGGGCCGAACCCCTCGGCCAACGTCCTGACTTTC
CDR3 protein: CASSWGPNPSANVLTF

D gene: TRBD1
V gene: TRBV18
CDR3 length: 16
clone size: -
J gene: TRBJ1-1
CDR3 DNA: TGTGCCAGCTCACCACAGGGGAACAGGGGTAACTCTGAAGCTTTCTTT
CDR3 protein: CASSPQGNRGNSEAFF

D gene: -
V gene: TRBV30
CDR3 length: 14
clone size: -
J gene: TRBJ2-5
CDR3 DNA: TGTGCCTGGACCCGGCGGAAATCTCAAGAGACCCAGTACTTC
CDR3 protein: CAWTRRKSQETQYF

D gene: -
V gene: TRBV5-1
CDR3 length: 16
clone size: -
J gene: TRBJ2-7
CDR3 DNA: TGCGCCAGCAGCTTGGTCGGGGCAGAGAGCTCCTACGAGCAGTACTTC
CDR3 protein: CASSLVGAESSYEQYF

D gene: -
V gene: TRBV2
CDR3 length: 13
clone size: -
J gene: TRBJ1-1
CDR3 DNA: TGTGCCACGTCCGACACGGGAGACACTGAAGCTTTCTTT
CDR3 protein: CATSDTGDTEAFF

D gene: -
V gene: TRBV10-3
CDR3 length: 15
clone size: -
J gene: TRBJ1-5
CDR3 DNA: TGTGCCATTGAGGACCGCCCGGCTCTGAATCAGCCCCAGCATTTT
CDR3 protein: CAIEDRPALNQPQHF

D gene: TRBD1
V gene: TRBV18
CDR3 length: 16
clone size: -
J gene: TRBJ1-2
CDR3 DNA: TGTGCCAGCTCACCATCGAACAGGGGGCGCGACTATGGCTACACCTTC
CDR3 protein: CASSPSNRGRDYGYTF

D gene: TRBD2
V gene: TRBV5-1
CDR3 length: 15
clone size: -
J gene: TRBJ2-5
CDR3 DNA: TGCGCCAGCAGCTTGTCTGGGACTAGTTGGGAGACCCAGTACTTC
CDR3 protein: CASSLSGTSWETQYF

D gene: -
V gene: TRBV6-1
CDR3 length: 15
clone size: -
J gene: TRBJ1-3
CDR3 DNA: TGTGCCAGCAGTGGCGCAGGCCGGTCTGGAAACACCATATATTTT
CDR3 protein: CASSGAGRSGNTIYF